One sample yielded the 27 T cell receptor beta chains listed below, sequenced in a study of cytomegalovirus exposure and HLA in healthy donors. In the PCR, 60 Vbeta and 13 Jbeta primers were used. Produced via immunoSEQ multiplex PCR; TCRdb's table is partial and in-frame only. The sample contains approximately 100,000 clones, 74% of which appear only once. The sample was PBMCs. The receptors were gathered from a man in his forties or fifties in good health and CMV-seropositive.

The chain combines TRBV6-5 with TRBJ1-5; the D gene is possibly TRBD1 (5 bases). Per germline, CDR1 MNHEY and CDR2 SVGAGI. This CDR3 is 15 amino acids long. V lost 5 bases to trimming and J lost 2 bases, with 13 bases between them. The CDR3 region has the DNA TGTGCCAGCAGTCCCCTTTCGGGGGGCAATCAGCCCCAGCATTTT. Amino acids: CASSPLSGGNQPQHF.

The V call is TRBV18, the J call TRBJ1-4; 9 bases line up with TRBD1. This CDR3 is 15 amino acids long. Germline CDR1 KGHSH, CDR2 LQKENI. Trimming took 4 bases from V and 5 from J; bases not matched to a gene: 5. The CDR3 region is CASSQGTGHNEKLFF. CDR3 nucleotides: TGTGCCAGCTCACAGGGGACAGGGCACAATGAAAAACTGTTTTTT. Combining the CDR3 with reference TRBV18 and TRBJ1-4 gives the whole variable domain NAGVMQNPRHLVRRRGQEARLRCSPMKGHSHVYWYRQLPEEGLKFMVYLQKENIIDESGMPKERFSAEFPKEGPSILRIQQVVRGDSAAYFCASSQGTGHNEKLFFGSGTQLSVL.

The V call is TRBV2, the J call TRBJ1-4, with 8 positions matching TRBD1. Trimming took 7 bases from V and 0 from J; bases not matched to a gene: 7. The CDR3 totals 16 residues. CDR1 is SNHLY, CDR2 FYNNEI, per germline. The CDR3 sequence: CASKTTGGATNEKLFF. For the CDR3, the DNA is TGTGCCAGCAAAACCACAGGGGGAGCAACTAATGAAAAACTGTTTTTT.

This clone has only one observation. CDR3 residues: CASSLSVDQPQHF. For the CDR3, the DNA is TGTGCCAGCAGCTTATCTGTCGATCAGCCCCAGCATTTT. The chain uses TRBV11-2 and TRBJ1-5; D is uncertain. The CDR3 loop spans 13 amino acids. Germline V lookup: CDR1 SGHAT, CDR2 FQNNGV. Trimming stripped 2 bases from V and 5 bases from J, with 7 bases between.

This clone has a single count. The rearrangement links TRBV19 to TRBJ2-2; 11 bases map to TRBD2. The J segment lost 1 base and the V segment lost 7 bases, leaving 8 bases of the junction unmatched. The V gene's germline CDR1 is LNHDA and CDR2 SQIVND (reference sequence). The CDR3 is 17 amino acids. CDR3 sequence (DNA): TGTGCCAGTACCCCGGGTAGCGGGAGGGGGAACACCGGGGAGCTGTTTTTT. Amino acid sequence: CASTPGSGRGNTGELFF.

The rearrangement joins TRBV5-8 to TRBJ2-7; D remains unclear. The CDR3 contains 14 residues. V was trimmed by 2 bases and J by 2 bases, leaving 11 bases between them. The germline gives CDR1 SGHTS, CDR2 YDEGEE. CDR3 in DNA: TGTGCCAGCAGCTTCCCAGGCAGCACCTACGAGCAGTACTTC. Protein: CASSFPGSTYEQYF.

V and J are TRBV11-2 and TRBJ1-1; 7 bases agree with TRBD1. Germline V gene lookup returns CDR1 SGHAT and CDR2 FQNNGV. This CDR3 contains 15 residues. With 7 bases clipped from V and 1 base from J, the junction kept 9 bases outside the gene matches. The CDR3 DNA is TGTGCCAGCAAGCTAAACAGGGGCGAGAACACTGAAGCTTTCTTT. Translation gives CASKLNRGENTEAFF.

The V gene is TRBV12-5, the J gene TRBJ1-2; 7 bases match TRBD1. This CDR3 is 16 amino acids long. Losses at the gene ends were 2 bases for V and 4 bases for J; bases not matched to a gene: 10. CDR1 and CDR2 from the germline V gene are LGHNT and FRNRAP. CDR3: CASGLPRDSLIYGYTF. In DNA form, the CDR3 reads TGTGCTAGTGGTTTGCCCCGGGACAGCTTAATCTATGGCTACACCTTC.

To note about this clone: At one end the junction does not follow the germline gene, possibly because of a read error. V and J are TRBV11-2 and TRBJ2-4, with TRBD2 as a possible D gene (5 bases). Germline CDR1 SGHAT, CDR2 FQNNGV. This CDR3 contains 17 residues. The CDR3 coding sequence is TGTGCCAGCAGCCCACTTATCAACAGTCTAGCCAAAAACAGTCAGTACTTC. Its translation: CASSPLINSLAKNSQYF.

The chain has TRBV28 and TRBJ1-5, with D uncertain. This CDR3 region has 16 residues. Germline V gene sequence: CDR1 MDHEN, CDR2 SYDVKM. V was shortened by 5 bases and J by 1 base, with 15 bases between the two germline ends. The CDR3 DNA reads TGTGCCAGCAGTGATTTGGGCAGCTCAAGCAATCAGCCCCAGCATTTT. Its protein product is CASSDLGSSSNQPQHF.

The chain carries TRBV15 and TRBJ2-1; 10 nucleotides line up with TRBD2. J gave up 4 bases and V 5 bases, and 8 bases lay outside the gene matches. The CDR3 sequence is 16 residues long. Germline CDR1 is LNHNV and CDR2 is YYDKDF (reference sequence). The CDR3 loop reads CATSGGLARRYNEQFF. As DNA, the CDR3 is TGTGCCACCAGCGGGGGACTAGCGAGACGGTACAATGAGCAGTTCTTC.

The chain joins TRBV5-6 to TRBJ2-4, with D possibly matching TRBD2 (5 bases). Germline V gene sequence: CDR1 SGHDT, CDR2 YYEEEE. This CDR3 contains 19 residues. V was pared by 0 bases and J by 6 bases, with 25 bases between. CDR3 in amino acids: CASSLAGLRTNGDRNIQYF. CDR3 sequence (DNA): TGTGCCAGCAGCTTGGCCGGACTGCGCACGAACGGGGATCGAAACATTCAGTACTTC.

The gene calls are TRBV27 and TRBJ1-5; D uncertain. The germline V gene encodes CDR1 MNHEY and CDR2 SMNVEV (reference sequence). The CDR3 extends over 15 amino acids. The V and J ends lost 0 bases and 4 bases respectively, with 10 bases between them. CDR3 nucleotide sequence: TGTGCCAGCAGTTTATCGAAGGGAGCTAATCAGCCCCAGCATTTT. Its translation is CASSLSKGANQPQHF.

The chain couples TRBV7-2 to TRBJ1-1; D remains unclear. Germline assignment: CDR1 SGHTA and CDR2 FQGNSA. Trimming pared 3 bases from V and 1 base from J, leaving 6 bases between. The CDR3 has 13 residues. The CDR3 sequence: CASSLNRNTEAFF. The CDR3 DNA reads as TGTGCCAGCAGCTTGAACAGGAACACTGAAGCTTTCTTT.

This chain links TRBV5-1 with TRBJ1-2; TRBD1 matches 8 bases. Trimming at V came to 4 bases and at J to 4 bases, leaving 6 bases not matched to a gene. Germline V CDR1 and CDR2: SGHRS, YFSETQ. The CDR3 runs to 14 residues. CDR3 nucleotides: TGCGCCAGCAGCCAGACAGGGGTGGGCTATGGCTACACCTTC. This translates into CASSQTGVGYGYTF.

V usage is TRBV28 and J usage is TRBJ1-1, with 7 positions matching TRBD1. From germline, CDR1 is MDHEN and CDR2 SYDVKM. J gave up 10 bases and V 4 bases, and 15 bases lay outside the gene matches. The CDR3 is 15 amino acids. The CDR3 spells CASSSKGGIRVSAFF. In nucleotides, the CDR3 is TGTGCCAGCAGTTCAAAAGGGGGCATCAGAGTATCAGCTTTCTTT.

The chain is built from TRBV11-1 and TRBJ1-3, with D tentatively TRBD1 (5 bases). Germline V gene sequence: CDR1 SGHAT, CDR2 FQDESV (reference sequence). The CDR3 spans 13 residues. Trimming shortened V by 5 bases and J by 2 bases, and 7 bases separated the two germline ends. CDR3 DNA sequence: TGTGCCAGCAGCCTGACAGCTGGAAACACCATATATTTT. As protein: CASSLTAGNTIYF.

The chain has TRBV5-1 and TRBJ2-1, with 14 bases aligning to TRBD2. The CDR3 covers 24 residues. V was pared by 0 bases and J by 6 bases, with 26 bases of the junction left unmatched. Germline V gives CDR1 SGHRS, CDR2 YFSETQ. The DNA of the CDR3 is TGCGCCAGCAGCTTGGAAGTCCCGGGACACCCGACTAGCGGGAGGGCCGTCGGCGTCAATGAGCAGTTCTTC. Translating it yields CASSLEVPGHPTSGRAVGVNEQFF. Based on the CDR3 plus reference TRBV5-1 and TRBJ2-1, the full variable domain is KAGVTQTPRYLIKTRGQQVTLSCSPISGHRSVSWYQQTPGQGLQFLFEYFSETQRNKGNFPGRFSGRQFSNSRSEMNVSTLELGDSALYLCASSLEVPGHPTSGRAVGVNEQFFGPGTRLTVL.

J is TRBJ2-5 and V is TRBV5-4; 9 bases align to TRBD2. The germline CDR1 and CDR2 sequences are SGHNT and YYREEE (reference sequence). V shed 2 bases, J shed 4 bases, and the junction held 6 bases outside the gene matches. The CDR3 length is 15 residues. The CDR3: CASSFGGGAAETQYF. The CDR3 DNA reads TGTGCCAGCAGCTTCGGCGGGGGGGCCGCAGAGACCCAGTACTTC.

This clone was counted only a few times. The genes are TRBV5-4 and TRBJ1-1, with D tentatively TRBD1 (6 bases). Germline-derived CDR1 and CDR2 are SGHNT and YYREEE (reference sequence). V lost 3 bases, J lost 4 bases, and 16 bases lay in between. The CDR3 is 15 residues long. CDR3 in DNA: TGTGCCAGCAGCTCCTGGACAGCCGCGGGCACTGAAGCTTTCTTT. Residues: CASSSWTAAGTEAFF.

This chain connects TRBV5-4 to TRBJ1-1; 9 bases line up with TRBD1. The length of the CDR3 is 14 residues. CDR1 SGHNT and CDR2 YYREEE come from the germline V gene (reference sequence). The J segment lost 4 bases and the V segment lost 4 bases, leaving 5 bases of the junction unmatched. The CDR3 loop is CASSLDRGGTEAFF. Here the CDR3 DNA reads TGTGCCAGCAGCCTGGACAGGGGAGGCACTGAAGCTTTCTTT. Using reference TRBV5-4 and TRBJ1-1 for the parts outside the CDR3, the full variable domain is ETGVTQSPTHLIKTRGQQVTLRCSSQSGHNTVSWYQQALGQGPQFIFQYYREEENGRGNFPPRFSGLQFPNYSSELNVNALELDDSALYLCASSLDRGGTEAFFGQGTRLTVV.

This chain joins TRBV29-1 and TRBJ2-7; possible D gene TRBD1, 5 bases. Trimming stripped 3 bases from V and 2 bases from J, with 11 bases between. The length of the CDR3 is 13 residues. Germline lookup yields CDR1 SQVTM and CDR2 ANQGSEA. The CDR3 sequence is CSVEGQDPYEQYF. CDR3 DNA sequence: TGCAGCGTTGAGGGGCAGGATCCCTACGAGCAGTACTTC.

The table lists this clone with a few counts. The chain carries TRBV20-1 and TRBJ2-3, with TRBD2 as a possible D gene (6 bases). Germline lookup yields CDR1 DFQATT and CDR2 SNEGSKA (reference sequence). This CDR3 is built from 11 residues. The V end was cut by 7 bases, the J end by 3 bases, with 8 bases between. Here the CDR3 reads CSVGGTDTQYF. In DNA, the CDR3 is TGCAGTGTGGGAGGAACAGATACGCAGTATTTT.

The chain links TRBV19 to TRBJ1-6; D not resolved. This CDR3 contains 15 residues. Germline values: CDR1 LNHDA, CDR2 SQIVND (reference sequence). Trimming stripped 7 bases from V and 7 bases from J, with 17 bases between. The CDR3 region is CASTIGRAGNSPLHF. The CDR3 DNA is TGTGCCAGTACCATAGGGAGGGCGGGGAATTCACCCCTCCACTTT.

This rearrangement joins TRBV6-5 to TRBJ1-2; the D is unclear. The CDR3 spans 12 residues. Germline loops: CDR1 MNHEY, CDR2 SVGAGI. The germline V and J ends were trimmed by 8 bases and 0 bases, with 7 bases remaining between them. CDR3 region: CASSRTNYGYTF. CDR3 coding DNA: TGTGCCAGCTCCAGGACTAACTATGGCTACACCTTC.

This chain joins TRBV25-1 and TRBJ1-1; possibly TRBD1 for D (5 bases). The CDR3 sequence is 14 residues long. Germline CDR1 MGHDK, CDR2 SYGVNS. Trimming shortened V by 7 bases and J by 1 base, and 13 bases separated the two germline ends. The CDR3 loop is CASIDSRRNTEAFF. The CDR3 coding sequence is TGTGCCAGCATTGACAGCCGGAGGAACACTGAAGCTTTCTTT.

This rearrangement joins TRBV5-1 to TRBJ2-3; 7 positions agree with TRBD1. V was clipped by 5 bases and J by 0 bases; unmatched bases: 6. Germline lookup yields CDR1 SGHRS and CDR2 YFSETQ. The CDR3 runs to 15 residues. The CDR3 DNA follows: TGCGCCAGCAGAACGGGACAGACGAGCACAGATACGCAGTATTTT. Its translation is CASRTGQTSTDTQYF.